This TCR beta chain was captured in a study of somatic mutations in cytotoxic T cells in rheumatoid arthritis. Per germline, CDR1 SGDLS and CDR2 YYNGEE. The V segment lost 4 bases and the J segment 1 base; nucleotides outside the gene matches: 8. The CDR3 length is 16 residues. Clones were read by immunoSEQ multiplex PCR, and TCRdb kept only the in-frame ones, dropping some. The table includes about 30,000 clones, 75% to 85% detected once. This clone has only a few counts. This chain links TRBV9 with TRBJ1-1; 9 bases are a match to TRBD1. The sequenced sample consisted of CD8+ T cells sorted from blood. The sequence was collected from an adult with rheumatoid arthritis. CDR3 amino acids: CASSLPGQGGNTEAFF. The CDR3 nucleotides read TGTGCCAGCAGCCTTCCGGGACAGGGAGGGAACACTGAAGCTTTCTTT.